This T cell receptor beta chain emerged from a study of Graves' ophthalmopathy and Graves' hyperthyroidism. Ophthalmopathy in the donors was of moderate-to-severe activity, with CAS ≥3, NOSPECS ≥4 and duration under 3 months. The CDR3 runs to 15 residues. Looked up from germline, CDR1 is SNHLY and CDR2 is FYNNEI. Trimming at V came to 2 bases and at J to 4 bases, leaving 2 bases not matched to a gene. This clonotype was picked up many times. For repertoire sequencing, the TCR beta CDR3 regions were amplified from RNA transcripts. First-round RT-PCR employed HTBI primers, with a second-round multiplex PCR after it. TCRdb reprocessed the multiplex PCR reads with MiXCR, giving one entry per CDR3 protein. The sample has roughly 500,000 distinct CDR3 sequences; approximately 15% are singletons.

The chain links TRBV2 to TRBJ2-2; TRBD2 matches at 9 bases. Sequencing used blood. The TCR originated in a woman under 40 with Graves' ophthalmopathy. The CDR3 coding sequence is TGTGCCAGCAGTGAATTGCGGGGGGGCACCGGGGAGCTGTTTTTT. It is translated as CASSELRGGTGELFF. Using reference TRBV2 and TRBJ2-2 for the parts outside the CDR3, the full variable domain is EPEVTQTPSHQVTQMGQEVILRCVPISNHLYFYWYRQILGQKVEFLVSFYNNEISEKSEIFDDQFSVERPDGSNFTLKIRSTKLEDSAMYFCASSELRGGTGELFFGEGSRLTVL.